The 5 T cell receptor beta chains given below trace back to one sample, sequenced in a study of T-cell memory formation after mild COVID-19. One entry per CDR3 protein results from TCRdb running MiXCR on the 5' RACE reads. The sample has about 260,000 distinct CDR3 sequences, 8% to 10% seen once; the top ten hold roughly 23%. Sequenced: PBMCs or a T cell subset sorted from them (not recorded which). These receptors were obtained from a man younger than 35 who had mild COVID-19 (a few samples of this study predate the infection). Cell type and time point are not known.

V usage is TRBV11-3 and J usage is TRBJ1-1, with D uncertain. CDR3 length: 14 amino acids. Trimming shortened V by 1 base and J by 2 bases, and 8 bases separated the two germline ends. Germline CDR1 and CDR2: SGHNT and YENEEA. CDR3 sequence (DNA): TGTGCCAGCAGCTTAGCGGGTACCAACACTGAAGCTTTCTTT. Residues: CASSLAGTNTEAFF.

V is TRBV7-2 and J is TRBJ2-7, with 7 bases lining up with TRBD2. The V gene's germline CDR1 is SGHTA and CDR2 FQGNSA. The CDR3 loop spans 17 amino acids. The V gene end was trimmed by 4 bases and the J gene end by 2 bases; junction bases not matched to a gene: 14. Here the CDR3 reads CASSSHGMAGEAYEQYV. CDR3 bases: TGTGCCAGCAGCTCCCACGGGATGGCGGGGGAGGCCTACGAGCAGTACGTC.

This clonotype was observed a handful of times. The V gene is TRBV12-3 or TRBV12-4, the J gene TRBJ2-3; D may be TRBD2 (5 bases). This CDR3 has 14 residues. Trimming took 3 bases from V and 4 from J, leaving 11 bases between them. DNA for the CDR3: TGTGCCAGCAGTTTGAGCGGAACACCAGATACGCAGTATTTT. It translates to CASSLSGTPDTQYF.

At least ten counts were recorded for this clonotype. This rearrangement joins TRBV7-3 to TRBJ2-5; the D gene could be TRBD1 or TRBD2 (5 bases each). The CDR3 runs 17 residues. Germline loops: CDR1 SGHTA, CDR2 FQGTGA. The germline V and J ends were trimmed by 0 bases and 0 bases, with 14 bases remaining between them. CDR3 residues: CASSLTPSGHYQETQYF. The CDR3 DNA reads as TGTGCCAGCAGCTTAACCCCCTCGGGGCACTACCAAGAGACCCAGTACTTC.

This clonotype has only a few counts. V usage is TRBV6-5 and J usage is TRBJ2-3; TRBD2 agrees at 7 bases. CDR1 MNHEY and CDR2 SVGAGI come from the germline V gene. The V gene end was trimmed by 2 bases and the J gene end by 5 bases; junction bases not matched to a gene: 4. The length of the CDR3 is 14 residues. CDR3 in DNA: TGTGCCAGCAGTTACCGGGGGGAGGTAGATACGCAGTATTTT. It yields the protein CASSYRGEVDTQYF.